This is a list of T cell receptor beta chains from one sample in a study of STAT3 mutations in large granular lymphocyte leukemia. Clones were read by immunoSEQ multiplex PCR, and TCRdb kept only the in-frame ones, dropping some. The sample lists about 8,700 clones; around nine tenths were seen once. Sequenced input: peripheral blood mononuclear cells. These receptors originate from a man older than 75 with T-cell large granular lymphocyte leukemia. Some clones in this sample may be carry-over from other donors' samples. Both conserved end residues are part of each CDR3. D genes are given only for firm matches. Not all rows give a size; the values are once, few, many and, for expanded clones, a class.

CAWSGPLKFQYF,TGTGCCTGGTCCGGGCCCCTAAAGTTCCAGTATTTT,TRBJ2-3,NA,TRBV30,NA
CATSTRQGQETQYF,TGTGCCACCAGCACCAGACAGGGCCAAGAGACCCAGTACTTC,TRBJ2-5,once,TRBV15,TRBD1
CASNLNGQAYEQYF,TGCGCCAGCAACCTCAACGGACAGGCCTACGAGCAGTACTTC,TRBJ2-7,NA,TRBV5-1,TRBD1
CASSLDGGASTDTQYF,TGTGCCAGCAGCTTGGACGGCGGGGCCAGCACAGATACGCAGTATTTT,TRBJ2-3,NA,TRBV5-4,NA
CASSLDGNTGELFF,TGTGCCAGCAGCTTAGACGGCAACACCGGGGAGCTGTTTTTT,TRBJ2-2,NA,TRBV7-2,NA
CAWSVSDRGMQPQHF,TGTGCCTGGAGTGTATCGGACAGGGGTATGCAGCCCCAGCATTTT,TRBJ1-5,NA,TRBV30,TRBD1
CASSFGQAGNTIYF,TGTGCCAGCAGCTTCGGACAGGCTGGAAACACCATATATTTT,TRBJ1-3,NA,TRBV7-9,TRBD1
CASSLGGATRYF,TGTGCCAGCAGCTTGGGCGGGGCCACAAGGTACTTC,TRBJ2-7,NA,TRBV5-6,NA
CAWNRDRSGYTF,TGTGCCTGGAACCGGGACCGGTCTGGCTACACCTTC,TRBJ1-2,NA,TRBV30,NA
CASSQEPSADTQYF,TGCGCCAGCAGCCAAGAGCCTAGCGCAGATACGCAGTATTTT,TRBJ2-3,NA,TRBV4-1,NA
CSVGGEVAGGRQETQYF,TGCAGCGTTGGGGGTGAGGTAGCGGGGGGGAGACAAGAGACCCAGTACTTC,TRBJ2-5,once,TRBV29-1,TRBD2
CASSFTGGNTIYF,TGTGCCAGCAGCTTCACAGGAGGAAACACCATATATTTT,TRBJ1-3,few,TRBV7-9,NA